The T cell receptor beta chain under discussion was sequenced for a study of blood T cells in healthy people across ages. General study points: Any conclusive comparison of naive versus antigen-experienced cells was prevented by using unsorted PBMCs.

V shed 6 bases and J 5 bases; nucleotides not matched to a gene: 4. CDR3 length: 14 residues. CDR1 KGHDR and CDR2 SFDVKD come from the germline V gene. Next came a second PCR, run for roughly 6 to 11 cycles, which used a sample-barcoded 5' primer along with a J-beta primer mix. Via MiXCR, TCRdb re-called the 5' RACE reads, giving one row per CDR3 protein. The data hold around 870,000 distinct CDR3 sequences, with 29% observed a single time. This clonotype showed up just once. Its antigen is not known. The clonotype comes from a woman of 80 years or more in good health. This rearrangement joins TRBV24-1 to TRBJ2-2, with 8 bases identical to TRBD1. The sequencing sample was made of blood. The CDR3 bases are TGTGCCACCAGTTATACAGGGGGGACCGGGGAGCTGTTTTTT. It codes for CATSYTGGTGELFF.